This TCR beta chain comes out of a study of blood T cell repertoires in COVID-19. Study-level information: The United States, Italy and Spain supplied acute and convalescent COVID-19 samples. PBMCs, B-cell-depleted T cells, or T cells provided the cDNA or gDNA that made up the material.

Assay: immunoSEQ multiplex PCR; the TCRdb copy retains only in-frame clones and omits some. The table lists about 46,000 clones, roughly 88% of them singletons. This CDR3 region has 14 residues. V was pared by 1 base and J by 8 bases, with 11 bases between. The germline gives CDR1 SNHLY, CDR2 FYNNEI. This chain uses TRBV2 with TRBJ1-4; possibly TRBD1 for D (6 bases). Input material: peripheral blood. The TCR was taken from a human donor with active COVID-19. The donor label of this sample is uncertain. The CDR3 here is CASSEVRGREKLFF. The CDR3 DNA sequence: TGTGCCAGCAGTGAAGTCAGGGGACGGGAAAAACTGTTTTTT.